One sample yielded the 17 T cell receptor beta chains listed below, sequenced in a study of CD8+ T cells in alopecia areata. Isolated RNA was reverse transcribed into cDNA used as the sequencing template. Clones were read by immunoSEQ multiplex PCR, and TCRdb kept only the in-frame ones, dropping some. The sample consists of about 250,000 clones, around three fifths of them appearing once. Indicated treatment: oral pan-JAK inhibitor, 5-10 mg twice daily. This sample comprised CD4+ T cells sorted from blood, obtained around week 54, from a patient treated with tofacitinib. Receptors originate from a human donor with alopecia areata.

This clone has a handful of counts. The chain uses TRBV19 and TRBJ2-3; 8 bases match TRBD2. The CDR3 length is 16 residues. V lost 9 bases to trimming and J lost 2 bases; unmatched junction nucleotides: 13. CDR1 is LNHDA and CDR2 is SQIVND in the germline V gene (reference sequence). CDR3 nucleotide sequence: TGTGCCAGCCAGGCCGGCGGCGGGGGGATCACAGATACGCAGTATTTT. This sequence encodes CASQAGGGGITDTQYF.

The rearrangement links TRBV25-1 to TRBJ2-5; D is possibly TRBD2 (5 bases). Trimming cost V 5 bases and J 5 bases, with 15 bases left between them. This CDR3 spans 14 amino acids. Looked up from germline, CDR1 is MGHDK and CDR2 is SYGVNS. DNA of the CDR3: TGTGCCAGCAGTAACCCGGGGTATCGGGAGACCCAGTACTTC. It codes for CASSNPGYRETQYF. Full variable domain (missing parts from reference TRBV25-1 and TRBJ2-5): EADIYQTPRYLVIGTGKKITLECSQTMGHDKMYWYQQDPGMELHLIHYSYGVNSTEKGDLSSESTVSRIRTEHFPLTLESARPSHTSQYLCASSNPGYRETQYFGPGTRLLVL.

This sequence joins TRBV29-1 and TRBJ2-1, with 9 positions matching TRBD2. Trimming at V came to 0 bases and at J to 4 bases, leaving 7 bases not matched to a gene. The CDR3 spans 16 residues. Germline V gene lookup returns CDR1 SQVTM and CDR2 ANQGSEA. CDR3 coding DNA: TGCAGCGTTGAAGATCAGTGGCGGGGGGGTTACAATGAGCAGTTCTTC. Protein sequence: CSVEDQWRGGYNEQFF.

The chain joins TRBV7-2 to TRBJ2-3; 12 bases are a match to TRBD2. The germline V gene has CDR1 SGHTA and CDR2 FQGNSA. With 5 bases clipped from V and 0 bases from J, the junction kept 12 bases outside the gene matches. The CDR3 is 19 amino acids. For the CDR3, the DNA is TGTGCCAGCAGCCACACCCGGACTAGCGGGGCCTATAGCACAGATACGCAGTATTTT. This encodes CASSHTRTSGAYSTDTQYF.

This chain links TRBV5-1 with TRBJ2-1; TRBD2 is a possible D gene (6 bases). Per germline, CDR1 SGHRS and CDR2 YFSETQ. The CDR3 covers 14 residues. V lost 4 bases and J 8 bases, leaving 16 bases between the germline ends. The CDR3 sequence: CASSLSGTRDEQFF. The CDR3 DNA reads as TGCGCCAGCAGCCTATCCGGGACTCGCGATGAGCAGTTCTTC. The full variable domain, in which reference TRBV5-1 and TRBJ2-1 provide the parts outside the CDR3, is KAGVTQTPRYLIKTRGQQVTLSCSPISGHRSVSWYQQTPGQGLQFLFEYFSETQRNKGNFPGRFSGRQFSNSRSEMNVSTLELGDSALYLCASSLSGTRDEQFFGPGTRLTVL.

The chain uses TRBV13 and TRBJ2-6; D gene uncertain. The V gene's germline CDR1 is PRHDT and CDR2 FYEKMQ (reference sequence). The CDR3 extends over 17 amino acids. Deletions cut 4 bases from V and 0 bases from J, with 13 bases between. DNA of the CDR3: TGTGCCAGCAGCTCCCCCCGAGTGCACTCTGGGGCCAACGTCCTGACTTTC. Its translation: CASSSPRVHSGANVLTF.

This clone was recorded once. The V call is TRBV7-2, the J call TRBJ2-1; 10 bases line up with TRBD2. V was pared by 5 bases and J by 6 bases, with 10 bases of the junction left unmatched. The CDR3 covers 16 residues. CDR1 and CDR2 from the germline V gene are SGHTA and FQGNSA. Here the CDR3 reads CASSPTSGGAPNEQFF. The CDR3, as DNA: TGTGCCAGCAGCCCCACGAGCGGGGGGGCACCCAATGAGCAGTTCTTC.

The chain uses TRBV11-2 and TRBJ2-7, with 8 bases that match TRBD1. V lost 4 bases and J lost 5; bases outside the gene matches: 4. The germline V gene encodes CDR1 SGHAT and CDR2 FQNNGV. CDR3 length: 13 amino acids. CDR3 DNA sequence: TGTGCCAGCAGCTGGATGACAGGGGACGAGCAGTACTTC. This translates into CASSWMTGDEQYF.

The chain couples TRBV5-6 to TRBJ1-2; tentatively, D is TRBD1 (5 bases). CDR3 length: 14 amino acids. CDR1 and CDR2 (germline): SGHDT, YYEEEE. Trimming removed 3 bases from V and 0 bases from J, with 9 bases in between. CDR3 DNA sequence: TGTGCCAGCAGCTACGGGACGGCTAACTATGGCTACACCTTC. Protein: CASSYGTANYGYTF.

This rearrangement joins TRBV7-2 to TRBJ2-3; D unresolved. The V and J ends lost 1 base and 3 bases respectively, with 5 bases between them. Germline V CDR1 and CDR2: SGHTA, FQGNSA. The CDR3 totals 13 residues. The CDR3 region is CASSLVGTDTQYF. The CDR3 DNA reads TGTGCCAGCAGCTTAGTGGGGACAGATACGCAGTATTTT.

The chain links TRBV4-3 to TRBJ1-5; D not certain. With 0 bases removed from V and 4 bases from J, the gap between germline ends came to 10 bases. CDR3 size: 15 residues. Per the germline V gene, CDR1 is LGHNA and CDR2 is YSLEER. The CDR3 sequence is CASSQELGWNQPQHF. CDR3 coding DNA: TGCGCCAGCAGCCAAGAGTTGGGGTGGAATCAGCCCCAGCATTTT.

There are many counts of this clone. The chain has TRBV9 and TRBJ2-2; D unresolved. V lost 0 bases and J lost 3, with 6 bases in between. Per the germline V gene, CDR1 is SGDLS and CDR2 is YYNGEE. The length of the CDR3 is 14 residues. The CDR3 spells CASSVGLDTGELFF. Here the CDR3 DNA reads TGTGCCAGCAGCGTAGGCTTAGACACCGGGGAGCTGTTTTTT. Looking up the rest from reference TRBV9 and TRBJ2-2 gives the full variable domain: DSGVTQTPKHLITATGQRVTLRCSPRSGDLSVYWYQQSLDQGLQFLIQYYNGEERAKGNILERFSAQQFPDLHSELNLSSLELGDSALYFCASSVGLDTGELFFGEGSRLTVL.

The rearrangement uses TRBV2 and TRBJ1-4; weak D call: TRBD1 (6 bases). The germline V gene has CDR1 SNHLY and CDR2 FYNNEI. This CDR3 comprises 16 residues. The germline V and J ends were trimmed by 5 bases and 6 bases, with 19 bases remaining between them. CDR3 sequence: CASSSIGGAHDEKLFF. DNA of the CDR3: TGTGCCAGCAGTTCCATTGGGGGGGCGCATGATGAAAAACTGTTTTTT. Full variable domain (remainder filled in from reference TRBV2 and TRBJ1-4): EPEVTQTPSHQVTQMGQEVILRCVPISNHLYFYWYRQILGQKVEFLVSFYNNEISEKSEIFDDQFSVERPDGSNFTLKIRSTKLEDSAMYFCASSSIGGAHDEKLFFGSGTQLSVL.

The chain employs TRBV27 and TRBJ2-6, with 9 bases fitting TRBD1. V lost 5 bases, J lost 7 bases, and 18 bases stayed unmatched. Germline V gives CDR1 MNHEY, CDR2 SMNVEV (reference sequence). The CDR3 spans 19 residues. The CDR3 region is CASSLSGRTGVSLANVLTF. CDR3 coding DNA: TGTGCCAGCAGTCTCAGCGGGCGGACAGGGGTGTCTCTCGCCAACGTCCTGACTTTC.

The genes are TRBV30 and TRBJ1-5, with D perhaps TRBD1 (5 bases). The CDR3 sequence is 13 residues long. Germline lookup yields CDR1 GTSNPN and CDR2 SVGIG (reference sequence). Trimming took 0 bases from V and 5 from J, leaving 8 bases between them. CDR3 sequence: CAWSVPGDQPQHF. DNA for the CDR3: TGTGCCTGGAGTGTACCGGGGGATCAGCCCCAGCATTTT.

The gene calls are TRBV7-9 and TRBJ2-3; 13 bases line up with TRBD2. The CDR3 is 14 amino acids. CDR1 is SEHNR, CDR2 FQNEAQ, per germline (reference sequence). V gave up 5 bases and J gave up 11 bases; unmatched junction bases: 7. The CDR3 nucleotides read TGTGCCAGCAGCGCGGGACTAGCGGGGCCACGGCAGTATTTT. Amino acids: CASSAGLAGPRQYF.

The rearrangement joins TRBV19 to TRBJ1-6; D gene unclear. Germline loops: CDR1 LNHDA, CDR2 SQIVND (reference sequence). With 6 bases removed from V and 5 bases from J, the gap between germline ends came to 14 bases. CDR3 length: 15 residues. CDR3 coding DNA: TGTGCCAGTAGCCCCGGACGGAACAATAATTCACCCCTCCACTTT. Its translation: CASSPGRNNNSPLHF.